One and the same sample provided the 19 T cell receptor beta chains below, sequenced in a study of human T cells and chemical hapten exposure. Time point noted: patch test 2, 6 weeks after DPC sensitization. Regarding treatment: therapeutic diphenylcyclopropenone sensitization with weekly scalp DPC. TCRdb ran MiXCR on the RACE reads and lists one entry per CDR3 protein. The sample comprises under 75,000 distinct CDR3 sequences, 8.5% of which are singletons, and roughly 3.8% rests with the top ten. The source material was whole blood, sampled in connection with sensitization to the hapten diphenylcyclopropenone (DPC). These receptor sequences come from a woman aged 50 to 60 with alopecia areata. Some clones in this sample may be carry-over from other donors' samples.

The table lists this clonotype with a few counts. The rearrangement joins TRBV21-1 to TRBJ1-5; TRBD1 reflects the table's D call only, with no check against the DNA. TRBV21-1 is described as a pseudogene. The CDR3 contains 16 residues. CDR3 amino acids: CASSSYWRHSNQPQHF. CDR3 coding DNA: TGTGCCAGCAGCTCTTATTGGCGCCATAGCAATCAGCCCCAGCATTTT.

The sample holds many counts of this clonotype. The chain is built from TRBV28 and TRBJ1-1, with D possibly TRBD1 on 5 matching bases. Trimming stripped 7 bases from V and 1 base from J, with 22 bases between. Germline V gives CDR1 MDHEN, CDR2 SYDVKM. The CDR3 runs to 17 residues. DNA for the CDR3: TGTGCCAGCACTAAGATTACCGGGGCCCAGAGGAACACTGAAGCTTTCTTT. Translation: CASTKITGAQRNTEAFF. Drawing the rest from reference TRBV28 and TRBJ1-1, the complete variable domain is DVKVTQSSRYLVKRTGEKVFLECVQDMDHENMFWYRQDPGLGLRLIYFSYDVKMKEKGDIPEGYSVSREKKERFSLILESASTNQTSMYLCASTKITGAQRNTEAFFGQGTRLTVV.

This clonotype was seen a few times. The chain carries TRBV2 and TRBJ1-2; D remains ambiguous. The CDR3 runs 14 residues. V was clipped by 7 bases and J by 0 bases, with 12 bases between them. The germline CDR1 and CDR2 sequences are SNHLY and FYNNEI. This chain's CDR3 is CASTEDRANYGYTF. In DNA form, the CDR3 reads TGTGCCAGCACTGAGGACCGGGCTAACTATGGCTACACCTTC.

The chain has TRBV6-2 or TRBV6-3 and TRBJ2-1, with TRBD2 matching over 9 bases. The germline V gene has CDR1 MNHEY and CDR2 SVGEGT. There are 14 residues in the CDR3. Trimming took 8 bases from V and 2 from J; bases not matched to a gene: 4. In nucleotides, the CDR3 is TGTGCCAGCCGTGGGACTAGCCCCTACAATGAGCAGTTCTTC. Translating it yields CASRGTSPYNEQFF.

This clonotype turned up a few times. This sequence joins TRBV12-3 or TRBV12-4 and TRBJ2-4; D is perhaps TRBD2 (5 bases). V lost 3 bases to trimming and J lost 5 bases, with 8 bases between them. The CDR3 is 13 residues long. CDR3 DNA: TGTGCCAGCAGTTTTTCCGGGGAAAACATTCAGTACTTC. Protein: CASSFSGENIQYF.

This clonotype has a handful of counts. This chain connects TRBV28 to TRBJ2-7; D remains unclear. This CDR3 is built from 12 residues. Trimming left V 5 bases short and J 2 bases short, with 7 bases between. Per germline, CDR1 MDHEN and CDR2 SYDVKM. The CDR3 sequence: CASSGFAYEQYF. The CDR3 DNA reads TGTGCCAGCAGTGGGTTCGCCTACGAGCAGTACTTC.

J is TRBJ2-3 and V is TRBV11-2; D is undetermined. Germline CDR1 reads SGHAT; CDR2 reads FQNNGV. The CDR3 consists of 12 residues. Trimming took off 5 bases at V and 4 bases at J, with 7 bases between the two ends. The CDR3 bases are TGTGCCAGCAGCGTGACGGCAGATACGCAGTATTTT. This translates into CASSVTADTQYF.

V is TRBV20-1 and J is TRBJ2-1, with D perhaps TRBD2 (5 bases). Trimming took off 5 bases at V and 3 bases at J, with 17 bases between the two ends. Germline CDR1 and CDR2: DFQATT and SNEGSKA (reference sequence). This CDR3 comprises 15 residues. In DNA, the CDR3 is TGCAGTGCTGGCCCTATGAGAGGGCGCTACAATGAGCAGTTCTTC. Translated, it gives CSAGPMRGRYNEQFF.

This clonotype was counted ten times or more. This chain uses TRBV6-1 with TRBJ2-3, with D perhaps TRBD2 (6 bases). V shed 2 bases and J shed 4 bases, with 10 bases lying between them. This CDR3 has 14 residues. CDR1 is MNHNS and CDR2 is SASEGT in the germline V gene. The CDR3 here is CASSERRVPDTQYF. The DNA for the CDR3 is TGTGCCAGCAGTGAAAGGAGGGTGCCAGATACGCAGTATTTT.

A few counts support this clonotype. The chain links TRBV28 to TRBJ2-7; 8 nucleotides align to TRBD1. CDR1 is MDHEN and CDR2 is SYDVKM in the germline V gene. This CDR3 is built from 16 residues. After removal of 8 bases from V and 9 bases from J, the junction contained 21 bases not matched to a gene. The CDR3 protein is CASVGSGQGLSRVQYF. DNA of the CDR3: TGTGCCAGCGTAGGGAGTGGACAGGGTCTATCTCGGGTGCAGTACTTC.

This clonotype was recorded at least ten times. This rearrangement joins TRBV12-3 or TRBV12-4 to TRBJ1-1; TRBD1 aligns across 7 bases. The ends lost 2 bases at V and 11 bases at J; junction bases unmatched: 8. This CDR3 is 13 amino acids long. DNA of the CDR3: TGTGCCAGCAGTTTAAAGGGGGCATCGGGGGCTTTCTTT. Translation: CASSLKGASGAFF.

The J gene is TRBJ2-1, the V gene TRBV4-3, with 14 positions matching TRBD2. In germline, CDR1 is LGHNA, CDR2 YSLEER. CDR3 length equals 16 residues. V gave up 1 base and J gave up 8 bases; unmatched junction bases: 4. The CDR3 loop is CASSQGLAGGPYEQFF. CDR3 in DNA: TGCGCCAGCAGCCAAGGACTAGCGGGAGGGCCCTATGAGCAGTTCTTC.

The chain combines TRBV4-2 with TRBJ2-5, with TRBD2 identical over 13 bases. The CDR3 runs to 17 residues. V gave up 0 bases and J gave up 3 bases; unmatched junction bases: 4. Germline assignment: CDR1 LGHNA and CDR2 YNFKEQ. CDR3 protein: CASSQDGTSGREETQYF. CDR3 nucleotides: TGTGCCAGCAGCCAAGATGGTACTAGCGGGAGGGAAGAGACCCAGTACTTC.

The table lists this clonotype with many counts. J is TRBJ2-6 and V is TRBV2; no reliable D call. CDR3 length equals 14 residues. Germline CDR1 and CDR2: SNHLY and FYNNEI. The V gene lost 8 bases and the J gene lost 0 bases, with 8 bases spanning the gap. CDR3 sequence (DNA): TGTGCCAGCTCGAGCAGCTCTGGGGCCAACGTCCTGACTTTC. Protein product: CASSSSSGANVLTF. The full variable domain, rest sourced from reference TRBV2 and TRBJ2-6, is EPEVTQTPSHQVTQMGQEVILRCVPISNHLYFYWYRQILGQKVEFLVSFYNNEISEKSEIFDDQFSVERPDGSNFTLKIRSTKLEDSAMYFCASSSSSGANVLTFGAGSRLTVL.

This clonotype was counted between two and nine times. The chain is built from TRBV18 and TRBJ2-7; TRBD2 agrees at 8 bases. Germline lookup yields CDR1 KGHSH and CDR2 LQKENI. CDR3 length: 14 residues. After removal of 4 bases from V and 0 bases from J, the junction contained 2 bases not matched to a gene. CDR3 sequence: CASSQLAVSYEQYF. The DNA of the CDR3 is TGTGCCAGCTCACAACTAGCGGTCTCCTACGAGCAGTACTTC.

This clonotype has a handful of counts. The chain joins TRBV7-2 to TRBJ2-7; perhaps TRBD1 as D (5 bases). V lost 3 bases and J lost 6, with 12 bases in between. The CDR3 length is 13 residues. CDR1 and CDR2 (germline): SGHTA, FQGNSA. The CDR3 sequence: CASSLSRAGEQYF. The CDR3 region has the DNA TGTGCCAGCAGCTTGAGCAGGGCTGGCGAGCAGTACTTC.

The table lists this clonotype with many counts. The genes are TRBV10-1 and TRBJ1-1; D uncertain. Germline lookup yields CDR1 WNHNN and CDR2 SYGVQD (reference sequence). V was clipped by 6 bases and J by 4 bases, with 12 bases between them. This CDR3 comprises 13 residues. CDR3 in amino acids: CASRAGLATEAFF. CDR3 sequence (DNA): TGCGCCAGCAGAGCGGGGTTGGCCACTGAAGCTTTCTTT.

This clonotype was seen only a few times. The chain joins TRBV4-2 to TRBJ1-2, with no clear D. V was shortened by 0 bases and J by 1 base, with 9 bases between the two germline ends. This CDR3 has 15 amino acids. Per the germline V gene, CDR1 is LGHNA and CDR2 is YNFKEQ. CDR3: CASSQEGSYNYGYTF. The CDR3 nucleotides are TGTGCCAGCAGCCAAGAGGGGTCTTATAACTATGGCTACACCTTC.

The table lists this clonotype with a few counts. V is TRBV12-3 or TRBV12-4 and J is TRBJ2-3; no clear D gene. The CDR3 loop spans 13 amino acids. V was trimmed by 7 bases and J by 3 bases, leaving 11 bases between them. DNA of the CDR3: TGTGCCAGCACCGTGAGTGGGACAGATACGCAGTATTTT. Protein: CASTVSGTDTQYF.